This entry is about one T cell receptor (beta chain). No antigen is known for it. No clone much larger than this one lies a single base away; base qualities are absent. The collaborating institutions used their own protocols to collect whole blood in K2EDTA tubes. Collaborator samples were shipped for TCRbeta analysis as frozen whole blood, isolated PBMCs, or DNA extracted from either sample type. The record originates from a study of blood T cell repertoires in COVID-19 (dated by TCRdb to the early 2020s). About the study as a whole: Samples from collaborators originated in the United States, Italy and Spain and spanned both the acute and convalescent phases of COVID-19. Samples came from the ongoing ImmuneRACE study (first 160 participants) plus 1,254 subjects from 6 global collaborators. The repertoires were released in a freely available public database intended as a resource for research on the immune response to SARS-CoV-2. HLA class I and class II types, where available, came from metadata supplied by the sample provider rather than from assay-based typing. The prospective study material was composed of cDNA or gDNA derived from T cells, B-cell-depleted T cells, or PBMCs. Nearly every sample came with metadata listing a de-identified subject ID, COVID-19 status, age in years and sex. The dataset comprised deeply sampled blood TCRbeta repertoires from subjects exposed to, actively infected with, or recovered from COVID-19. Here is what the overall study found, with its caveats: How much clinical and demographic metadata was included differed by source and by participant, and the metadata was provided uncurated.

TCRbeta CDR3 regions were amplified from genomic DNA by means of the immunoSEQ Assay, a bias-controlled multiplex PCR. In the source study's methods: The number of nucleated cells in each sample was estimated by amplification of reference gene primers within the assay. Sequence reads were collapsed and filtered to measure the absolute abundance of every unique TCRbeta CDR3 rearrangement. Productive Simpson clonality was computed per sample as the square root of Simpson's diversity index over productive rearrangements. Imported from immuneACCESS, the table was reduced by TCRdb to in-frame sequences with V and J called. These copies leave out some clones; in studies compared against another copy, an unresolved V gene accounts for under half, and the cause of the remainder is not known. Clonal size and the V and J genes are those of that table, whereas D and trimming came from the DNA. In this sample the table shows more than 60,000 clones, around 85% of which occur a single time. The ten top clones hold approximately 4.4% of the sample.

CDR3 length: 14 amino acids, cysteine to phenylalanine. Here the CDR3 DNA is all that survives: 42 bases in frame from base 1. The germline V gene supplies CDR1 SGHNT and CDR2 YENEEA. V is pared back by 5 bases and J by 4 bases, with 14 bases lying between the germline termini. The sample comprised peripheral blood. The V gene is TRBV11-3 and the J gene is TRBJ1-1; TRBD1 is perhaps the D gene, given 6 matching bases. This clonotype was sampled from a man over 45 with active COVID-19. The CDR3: CASSQGQITTEAFF. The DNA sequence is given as TGTGCCAGCAGCCAGGGACAAATTACCACTGAAGCTTTCTTT.